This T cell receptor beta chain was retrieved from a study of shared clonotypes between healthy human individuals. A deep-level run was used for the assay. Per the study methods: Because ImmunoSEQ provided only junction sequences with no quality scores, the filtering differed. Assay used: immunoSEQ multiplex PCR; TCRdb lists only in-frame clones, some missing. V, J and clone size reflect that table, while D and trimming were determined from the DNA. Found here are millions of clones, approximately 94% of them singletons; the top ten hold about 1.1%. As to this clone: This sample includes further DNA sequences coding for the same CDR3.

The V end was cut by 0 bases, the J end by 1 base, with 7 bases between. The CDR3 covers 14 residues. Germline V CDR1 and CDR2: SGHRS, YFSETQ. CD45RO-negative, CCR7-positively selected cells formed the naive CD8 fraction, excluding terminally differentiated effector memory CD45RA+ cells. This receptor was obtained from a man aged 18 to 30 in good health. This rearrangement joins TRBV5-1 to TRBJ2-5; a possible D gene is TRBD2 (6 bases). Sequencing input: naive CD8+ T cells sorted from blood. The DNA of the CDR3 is TGCGCCAGCAGCTTGGAGGGAGGCCAAGAGACCCAGTACTTC. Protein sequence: CASSLEGGQETQYF. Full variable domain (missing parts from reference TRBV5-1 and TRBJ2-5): KAGVTQTPRYLIKTRGQQVTLSCSPISGHRSVSWYQQTPGQGLQFLFEYFSETQRNKGNFPGRFSGRQFSNSRSEMNVSTLELGDSALYLCASSLEGGQETQYFGPGTRLLVL.